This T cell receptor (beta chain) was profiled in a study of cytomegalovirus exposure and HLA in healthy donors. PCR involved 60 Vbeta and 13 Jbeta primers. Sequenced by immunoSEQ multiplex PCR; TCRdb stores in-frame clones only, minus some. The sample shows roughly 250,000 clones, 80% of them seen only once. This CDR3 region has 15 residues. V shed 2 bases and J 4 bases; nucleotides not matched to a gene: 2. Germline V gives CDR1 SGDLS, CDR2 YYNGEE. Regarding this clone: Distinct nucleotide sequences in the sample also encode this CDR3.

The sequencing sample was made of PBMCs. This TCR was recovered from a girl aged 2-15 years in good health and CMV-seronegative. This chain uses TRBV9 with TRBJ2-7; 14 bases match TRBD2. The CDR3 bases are TGTGCCAGCAGCGTCGGACTAGCGGGAGGTTACGAGCAGTACTTC. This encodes CASSVGLAGGYEQYF.